This T cell receptor (beta chain) was captured in a study of beta chain features in type 1 diabetes. The sequenced template was cDNA made from the entire isolated RNA. Sequencing used immunoSEQ multiplex PCR; TCRdb keeps in-frame clones, though not all of them. The sample has 250,000 to 350,000 clones, 14% seen once. Germline lookup yields CDR1 SGHNT and CDR2 YYREEE (reference sequence). Trimming left V 5 bases short and J 4 bases short, with 9 bases between. This CDR3 is 13 amino acids long. Study-wide points: Across patients, naive, central memory and Treg TCRB repertoires exhibited apparently greater similarity than was observed across healthy donors. A moderate, significant TCRB CDR3 shortening appeared in type 1 diabetes across four CD4+ subsets.

This clone was observed many times. Its antigen is unknown. One heparinised blood draw, averaging approximately 120 mL, came from each donor. Each of the CD4+ naive, central memory, regulatory and stem cell-like memory populations was sorted via CD45RO/CCR7/CD25/CD127/CD95/CD27. Input material: central memory CD4+ T cells from blood. This receptor was obtained from a man aged 30 to 45 in good health. The chain is built from TRBV5-4 and TRBJ2-2; tentative D call: TRBD1 (6 bases). The CDR3 loop reads CASRQQGTGELFF. DNA of the CDR3: TGTGCCAGCAGGCAACAGGGCACCGGGGAGCTGTTTTTT.